Listed below are T cell receptor beta chains from one sample, sequenced in a study of OX40 agonist ivuxolimab in advanced cancers. Data came from immunoSEQ multiplex PCR; TCRdb stores just in-frame clones and leaves some out. The repertoire holds 30,000 to 35,000 clones, with more than 75% as singletons. The input for sequencing was CD4+ or CD8+ T cells sorted from blood, taken in a trial of the OX40 agonist ivuxolimab. These receptors all come from an adult with an advanced solid tumor such as melanoma, head and neck, liver or kidney cancer. CDR3s include the opening cysteine and the closing phenylalanine or tryptophan. Each record gives: V gene, D gene, clone size, J gene, CDR3 DNA, CDR3 protein. D genes are given only for firm matches. The size of a clone is reported for some rows only, either as once, few or many, or as a class for expanded clones.

TRBV27,NA,few,TRBJ1-1,TGTGCCAGCAGTTTGGGAGGGTGGACTGAAGCTTTCTTT,CASSLGGWTEAFF
TRBV30,TRBD2,NA,TRBJ2-3,TGTGCCTGGAGTATGGGGGGGTTGATAGATACGCAGTATTTT,CAWSMGGLIDTQYF
TRBV7-6,NA,NA,TRBJ2-5,TGTGCCAGCAGCTTAGCGCGGGTTGGGGAGACCCAGTACTTC,CASSLARVGETQYF
TRBV5-1,NA,NA,TRBJ2-1,TGCGCCAGCAGCTTGGCCCGACAACAGGACAGCTCCTACAATGAGCAGTTCTTC,CASSLARQQDSSYNEQFF
TRBV7-6,TRBD2,NA,TRBJ2-1,TGTGCCAGCAGCTTAGAACTAGCGGGAGGGCCCTGGAATGAGCAGTTCTTC,CASSLELAGGPWNEQFF
TRBV2,TRBD2,NA,TRBJ2-2,TGTGCCAGCGAACGGGAGGGGAACACCGGGGAGCTGTTTTTT,CASEREGNTGELFF
TRBV5-6,TRBD1,NA,TRBJ1-4,TGTGCCAGCAGCTTAGGGACAGGGGATGAAAAACTGTTTTTT,CASSLGTGDEKLFF
TRBV10-2,NA,NA,TRBJ2-7,TGCGCCAGCAGTGAGTCGATACCCTCCAGGGTCGAGCAGTACTTC,CASSESIPSRVEQYF
TRBV5-1,NA,NA,TRBJ1-2,TGCGCCAGCAGCTTGGTTTTCACGGGTGGCTACACCTTC,CASSLVFTGGYTF
TRBV13,NA,NA,TRBJ1-4,TGTGCCAGCAGCTTATTACCGCAAACAACTAATGAAAAACTGTTTTTT,CASSLLPQTTNEKLFF
TRBV5-6,TRBD2,few,TRBJ2-1,TGTGCCAGCAGCCCCATGGGAGCGGGGGGGCGAAGTGAGCAGTTCTTC,CASSPMGAGGRSEQFF
TRBV19,NA,NA,TRBJ1-2,TGTGCCAGTAGTTTCCTCCAGGGACTACCTCCTCTCGGGTATGGCTACACCTTC,CASSFLQGLPPLGYGYTF
TRBV7-9,NA,once,TRBJ1-1,TGTGCCAGCAGCCCGCCAGAACAGTTGAACACTGAAGCTTTCTTT,CASSPPEQLNTEAFF
TRBV11-3,TRBD1,once,TRBJ1-1,TGTGCCAGCAGCTTAGAAGAGGGGGCGGGAACTGAAGCTTTCTTT,CASSLEEGAGTEAFF
TRBV11-2,TRBD1,NA,TRBJ1-2,TGTGCCAGCAGCCCTGGACAGGGTTTATATGGCTACACCTTC,CASSPGQGLYGYTF
TRBV5-1,TRBD2,NA,TRBJ2-5,TGCGCCAGCAGCTTGGGTCTAGCGGGGGGTACACAAGAGACCCAGTACTTC,CASSLGLAGGTQETQYF
TRBV7-6,NA,NA,TRBJ2-1,TGTGCCAGCAGCCTCGGACAGTACTACAATGAGCAGTTCTTC,CASSLGQYYNEQFF